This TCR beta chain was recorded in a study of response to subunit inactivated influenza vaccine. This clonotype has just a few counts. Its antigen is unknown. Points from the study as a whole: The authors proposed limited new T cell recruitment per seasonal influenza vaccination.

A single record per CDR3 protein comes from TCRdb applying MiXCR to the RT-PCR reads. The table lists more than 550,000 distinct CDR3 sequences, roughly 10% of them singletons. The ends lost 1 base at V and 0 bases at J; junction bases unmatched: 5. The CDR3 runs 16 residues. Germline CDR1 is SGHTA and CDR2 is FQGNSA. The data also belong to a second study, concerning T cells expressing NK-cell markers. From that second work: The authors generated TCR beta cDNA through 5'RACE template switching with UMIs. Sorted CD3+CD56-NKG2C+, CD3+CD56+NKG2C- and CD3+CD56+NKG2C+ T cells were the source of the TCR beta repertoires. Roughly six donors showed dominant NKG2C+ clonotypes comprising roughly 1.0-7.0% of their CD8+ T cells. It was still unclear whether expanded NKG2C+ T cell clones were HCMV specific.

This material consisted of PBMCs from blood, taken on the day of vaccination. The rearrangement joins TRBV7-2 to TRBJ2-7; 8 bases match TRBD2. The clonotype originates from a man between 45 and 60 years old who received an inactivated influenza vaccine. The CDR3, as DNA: TGTGCCAGCAGCTTAGTTCCAGCGGGAGTCTCCTACGAGCAGTACTTC. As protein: CASSLVPAGVSYEQYF. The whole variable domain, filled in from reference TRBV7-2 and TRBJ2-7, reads GAGVSQSPSNKVTEKGKDVELRCDPISGHTALYWYRQSLGQGLEFLIYFQGNSAPDKSGLPSDRFSAERTGGSVSTLTIQRTQQEDSAVYLCASSLVPAGVSYEQYFGPGTRLTVT.